This is a list of T cell receptor beta chains from one sample in a study of blood T cell repertoires in COVID-19. The assay was immunoSEQ multiplex PCR, and TCRdb's table has in-frame clones only and misses some. Found here are hundreds of thousands of clones, approximately 91% of them singletons; the top ten hold 9.5%. Sequencing was done on a sample of PBMCs or T cells enriched from blood (not recorded which). These receptors came from a woman aged 40 to 50 who had recovered from COVID-19. The CDR3 runs from the conserved cysteine through the conserved F or W. Fields, in order: D gene, V gene, clone size, J gene, CDR3 protein, CDR3 DNA. D genes are given only for firm matches. Where a row states a size, it is once, few, many or the class of an expanded clone; other rows omit it.

d_call: TRBD1
v_call: TRBV18
clone_size: .
j_call: TRBJ1-5
cdr3_aa: CASSQGAGGNQPQHF
cdr3_nt: TGTGCCAGCTCACAGGGGGCCGGGGGCAATCAGCCCCAGCATTTT

d_call: .
v_call: TRBV7-2
clone_size: .
j_call: TRBJ2-5
cdr3_aa: CASRITSPGARETQYF
cdr3_nt: TGTGCCAGCAGAATAACCTCCCCAGGGGCGCGGGAGACCCAGTACTTC

d_call: TRBD1
v_call: TRBV4-3
clone_size: .
j_call: TRBJ2-7
cdr3_aa: CASSQDRQGVSYEQYF
cdr3_nt: TGCGCCAGCAGCCAAGATCGGCAGGGGGTCTCCTACGAGCAGTACTTC

d_call: TRBD1
v_call: TRBV7-2
clone_size: .
j_call: TRBJ2-3
cdr3_aa: CASSFDRGQTDTQYF
cdr3_nt: TGTGCCAGCAGCTTCGACAGGGGTCAAACAGATACGCAGTATTTT

d_call: TRBD1
v_call: TRBV18
clone_size: .
j_call: TRBJ1-2
cdr3_aa: CASSPPLDRAANYGYTF
cdr3_nt: TGTGCCAGCTCACCACCCTTAGACAGGGCGGCTAACTATGGCTACACCTTC

d_call: TRBD1
v_call: TRBV30
clone_size: .
j_call: TRBJ1-4
cdr3_aa: CAWALNRDRGEKLFF
cdr3_nt: TGTGCCTGGGCCCTCAACCGGGACAGGGGTGAAAAACTGTTTTTT

d_call: .
v_call: TRBV9
clone_size: .
j_call: TRBJ1-3
cdr3_aa: CASSVGSLGNTIYF
cdr3_nt: TGTGCCAGCAGCGTCGGGAGCCTTGGAAACACCATATATTTT

d_call: TRBD2
v_call: TRBV29-1
clone_size: .
j_call: TRBJ2-1
cdr3_aa: CSCILPSGRDEQFF
cdr3_nt: TGCAGCTGTATCCTGCCTAGCGGGAGAGATGAGCAGTTCTTC

d_call: TRBD1
v_call: TRBV5-1
clone_size: once
j_call: TRBJ2-7
cdr3_aa: CASRPTGQRLEQYF
cdr3_nt: TGCGCCAGCAGGCCGACAGGGCAAAGATTGGAGCAGTACTTC

d_call: .
v_call: TRBV7-9
clone_size: .
j_call: TRBJ1-6
cdr3_aa: CASSLAVQSSYNSPLHF
cdr3_nt: TGTGCCAGCAGCTTAGCGGTACAGAGCTCCTATAATTCACCCCTCCACTTT

d_call: TRBD1
v_call: TRBV30
clone_size: .
j_call: TRBJ1-2
cdr3_aa: CAWGTGGVYGYTF
cdr3_nt: TGTGCCTGGGGGACAGGGGGCGTCTATGGCTACACCTTC

d_call: TRBD1
v_call: TRBV28
clone_size: .
j_call: TRBJ1-5
cdr3_aa: CASGGGARQPQHF
cdr3_nt: TGTGCCAGTGGAGGGGGCGCGAGACAGCCCCAGCATTTT

d_call: .
v_call: TRBV4-3
clone_size: .
j_call: TRBJ2-1
cdr3_aa: CASSPYEGEEQFF
cdr3_nt: TGCGCCAGCAGCCCTTACGAGGGTGAAGAGCAGTTCTTC

d_call: .
v_call: TRBV11-2
clone_size: .
j_call: TRBJ2-2
cdr3_aa: CASSPLWGDTGELFF
cdr3_nt: TGTGCCAGCAGCCCCCTATGGGGAGACACCGGGGAGCTGTTTTTT

d_call: TRBD1
v_call: TRBV6-2/TRBV6-3
clone_size: .
j_call: TRBJ2-5
cdr3_aa: CASSFAGGGETQYF
cdr3_nt: TGTGCCAGCAGTTTCGCAGGGGGCGGAGAGACCCAGTACTTC

d_call: TRBD1
v_call: TRBV19
clone_size: .
j_call: TRBJ2-1
cdr3_aa: CASSGTGGGNEQFF
cdr3_nt: TGTGCCAGTAGCGGGACAGGGGGTGGGAATGAGCAGTTCTTC

d_call: .
v_call: TRBV9
clone_size: .
j_call: TRBJ1-3
cdr3_aa: CASSFILGDTIYF
cdr3_nt: TGTGCCAGCAGCTTCATCCTCGGTGACACCATATATTTT

d_call: .
v_call: TRBV28
clone_size: .
j_call: TRBJ1-5
cdr3_aa: CASREPDFNQPQHF
cdr3_nt: TGTGCCAGCCGGGAGCCCGACTTTAATCAGCCCCAGCATTTT

d_call: TRBD1
v_call: TRBV16
clone_size: .
j_call: TRBJ2-7
cdr3_aa: CASSLGQGEVQNEQYF
cdr3_nt: TGTGCCAGCAGCCTCGGACAGGGCGAGGTTCAGAACGAGCAGTACTTC

d_call: TRBD2
v_call: TRBV27
clone_size: .
j_call: TRBJ2-1
cdr3_aa: CATSLERGSYNEQFF
cdr3_nt: TGTGCCACCTCCCTGGAGCGGGGGTCCTACAATGAGCAGTTCTTC

d_call: .
v_call: TRBV12-3/TRBV12-4
clone_size: .
j_call: TRBJ1-1
cdr3_aa: CASSRSTEAFF
cdr3_nt: TGTGCCAGCAGCAGGTCCACTGAAGCTTTCTTT

d_call: TRBD2
v_call: TRBV13
clone_size: .
j_call: TRBJ2-3
cdr3_aa: CASSAGTRVWGTQYF
cdr3_nt: TGTGCCAGCAGCGCCGGGACTAGGGTGTGGGGTACGCAGTATTTT

d_call: .
v_call: TRBV27
clone_size: many
j_call: TRBJ1-2
cdr3_aa: CASGLPPVQAF
cdr3_nt: TGTGCCAGCGGGCTGCCCCCCGTGCAGGCCTTC

d_call: .
v_call: TRBV14
clone_size: once
j_call: TRBJ2-1
cdr3_aa: CASSLAGPSYNEQFF
cdr3_nt: TGTGCCAGCAGCCTAGCCGGTCCCTCTTACAATGAGCAGTTCTTC

d_call: TRBD1
v_call: TRBV3-1/TRBV3-2
clone_size: .
j_call: TRBJ1-1
cdr3_aa: CASSQRQGKAVEAFF
cdr3_nt: TGTGCCAGCAGCCAGAGACAGGGTAAAGCAGTTGAAGCTTTCTTT

d_call: .
v_call: TRBV14
clone_size: .
j_call: TRBJ2-1
cdr3_aa: CASSQGRGRYNEQFF
cdr3_nt: TGTGCCAGCAGCCAAGGAAGGGGCCGGTACAATGAGCAGTTCTTC

d_call: .
v_call: TRBV4-3
clone_size: .
j_call: TRBJ1-4
cdr3_aa: CASSQDLRGAATNEKLFF
cdr3_nt: TGCGCCAGCAGCCAAGACTTGCGGGGAGCCGCAACTAATGAAAAACTGTTTTTT

d_call: .
v_call: TRBV27
clone_size: .
j_call: TRBJ2-3
cdr3_aa: CASSLSGTPQDTQYF
cdr3_nt: TGTGCCAGCAGTTTATCTGGGACTCCCCAGGATACGCAGTATTTT

d_call: TRBD2
v_call: TRBV6-5
clone_size: .
j_call: TRBJ2-1
cdr3_aa: CASKIAGAFYNEQFF
cdr3_nt: TGTGCCAGCAAGATAGCGGGAGCCTTCTACAATGAGCAGTTCTTC

d_call: .
v_call: TRBV5-4
clone_size: .
j_call: TRBJ1-2
cdr3_aa: CASSLDRTNYGYTF
cdr3_nt: TGTGCCAGCAGCTTGGACAGGACTAACTATGGCTACACCTTC

d_call: .
v_call: TRBV15
clone_size: .
j_call: TRBJ2-2
cdr3_aa: CATSGRSRLNTGELFF
cdr3_nt: TGTGCCACCAGCGGGAGGTCCCGACTCAACACCGGGGAGCTGTTTTTT

d_call: TRBD2
v_call: TRBV29-1
clone_size: .
j_call: TRBJ2-2
cdr3_aa: CSVLAGGNTGELFF
cdr3_nt: TGCAGCGTTTTAGCGGGAGGGAACACCGGGGAGCTGTTTTTT

d_call: TRBD1
v_call: TRBV3-1/TRBV3-2
clone_size: .
j_call: TRBJ1-1
cdr3_aa: CASSQVTGGYFRTEAFF
cdr3_nt: TGTGCCAGCAGCCAAGTGACAGGGGGCTACTTTCGCACTGAAGCTTTCTTT

d_call: TRBD2
v_call: TRBV5-1
clone_size: .
j_call: TRBJ2-3
cdr3_aa: CASREEAGTDTQYF
cdr3_nt: TGCGCCAGCAGAGAGGAAGCGGGGACGGATACGCAGTATTTT

d_call: .
v_call: TRBV11-2
clone_size: .
j_call: TRBJ2-1
cdr3_aa: CASSRFGGRYNEQFF
cdr3_nt: TGTGCCAGCAGCCGTTTTGGGGGCCGGTACAATGAGCAGTTCTTC

d_call: .
v_call: TRBV10-3
clone_size: .
j_call: TRBJ2-2
cdr3_aa: CAISQGDGSTGELFF
cdr3_nt: TGTGCCATCAGCCAGGGTGACGGTAGCACCGGGGAGCTGTTTTTT

d_call: .
v_call: TRBV7-9
clone_size: once
j_call: TRBJ1-1
cdr3_aa: CASSLTPSGNTEAFF
cdr3_nt: TGTGCCAGCAGCCTAACTCCCTCCGGGAACACTGAAGCTTTCTTT

d_call: .
v_call: TRBV28
clone_size: .
j_call: TRBJ2-2
cdr3_aa: CASSFGSATNTGELFF
cdr3_nt: TGTGCCAGCAGTTTCGGGTCCGCTACGAACACCGGGGAGCTGTTTTTT

d_call: TRBD2
v_call: TRBV9
clone_size: .
j_call: TRBJ2-5
cdr3_aa: CASSVAPSGGQETQYF
cdr3_nt: TGTGCCAGCAGCGTAGCGCCTAGCGGGGGCCAAGAGACCCAGTACTTC

d_call: .
v_call: TRBV28
clone_size: .
j_call: TRBJ1-5
cdr3_aa: CASSFLKSPQHF
cdr3_nt: TGTGCCAGCAGCTTCTTAAAATCGCCCCAGCATTTT

d_call: TRBD1
v_call: TRBV11-2
clone_size: once
j_call: TRBJ2-2
cdr3_aa: CASSLGQVYTGELFF
cdr3_nt: TGTGCCAGCAGCTTGGGACAGGTGTACACCGGGGAGCTGTTTTTT

d_call: .
v_call: TRBV25-1
clone_size: .
j_call: TRBJ2-1
cdr3_aa: CASSRRQPADNEQFF
cdr3_nt: TGTGCCAGCAGTAGACGACAGCCCGCCGACAATGAGCAGTTCTTC

d_call: .
v_call: TRBV3-1/TRBV3-2
clone_size: .
j_call: TRBJ1-4
cdr3_aa: CASSFRQAANEKLFF
cdr3_nt: TGTGCCAGCAGCTTCCGACAGGCGGCTAATGAAAAACTGTTTTTT

d_call: TRBD2
v_call: TRBV7-2
clone_size: .
j_call: TRBJ2-1
cdr3_aa: CASSRTSGNYNEQFF
cdr3_nt: TGTGCCAGCAGCCGGACTAGCGGGAACTACAATGAGCAGTTCTTC

d_call: .
v_call: TRBV7-2
clone_size: .
j_call: TRBJ1-2
cdr3_aa: CASSLGGTNYGYTF
cdr3_nt: TGTGCCAGCAGCTTAGGAGGGACTAACTATGGCTACACCTTC

d_call: .
v_call: TRBV11-3
clone_size: .
j_call: TRBJ2-7
cdr3_aa: CASSQGQRLPYEQYF
cdr3_nt: TGTGCCAGCAGCCAAGGACAGCGGCTACCCTACGAGCAGTACTTC

d_call: .
v_call: TRBV28
clone_size: once
j_call: TRBJ1-2
cdr3_aa: CASRVWANYGYTF
cdr3_nt: TGTGCCTCCAGGGTATGGGCTAACTATGGCTACACCTTC

d_call: TRBD1
v_call: TRBV5-8
clone_size: .
j_call: TRBJ1-5
cdr3_aa: CASSSGTASYSNQPQHF
cdr3_nt: TGTGCCAGCAGCTCCGGGACAGCCAGTTATAGCAATCAGCCCCAGCATTTT

d_call: .
v_call: TRBV3-1/TRBV3-2
clone_size: .
j_call: TRBJ2-7
cdr3_aa: CASSQESKPRQYF
cdr3_nt: TGTGCCAGCAGCCAAGAGAGCAAGCCGCGGCAGTACTTC